The 20 T cell receptor beta chains given below trace back to one sample, sequenced in a study of T cell changes during pregnancy in multiple sclerosis (dated by TCRdb to about 2019). The method was the immunoSEQ multiplex PCR assay. Held by TCRdb, this immuneACCESS table contains in-frame sequences only and omits some clones. Under half of the omission traces to an unresolved V gene where checked; the cause of the rest is unknown. The sample profile shows 85,000 to 90,000 clones; 94% of them were found once. The biggest ten clones account for around 1.7% of the sample. The specimen was peripheral blood, collected after pregnancy. These receptor sequences come from a female donor in good health, enrolled as a control in a pregnancy study.

V gene TRBV5-1 combines with J gene TRBJ2-3, with D possibly being TRBD2 (5 bases). The length of the CDR3 is 15 residues. V was cut by 0 bases and J by 1 base, with 9 bases left in between. Looked up from germline, CDR1 is SGHRS and CDR2 is YFSETQ. This CDR3 is CASSLGGARTDTQYF. For the CDR3, the DNA is TGCGCCAGCAGCTTGGGGGGAGCCCGCACAGATACGCAGTATTTT.

In nucleotides, the CDR3 is TGTGCCAGCAGTTTAACCCCATGGGGACTAGCGGCCACAGATACGCAGTATTTT. This encodes CASSLTPWGLAATDTQYF. The rearrangement joins TRBV27 to TRBJ2-3; TRBD2 agrees at 11 bases. V lost 2 bases to trimming and J lost 2 bases; unmatched junction nucleotides: 9. The CDR3 totals 18 residues. Germline assignment: CDR1 MNHEY and CDR2 SMNVEV (reference sequence).

J is TRBJ1-1 and V is TRBV18; unclear D gene. Germline CDR1 and CDR2: KGHSH and LQKENI. The CDR3 covers 14 residues. Trimming took 3 bases from V and 1 from J, leaving 9 bases between them. The CDR3 DNA follows: TGTGCCAGCTCACCTAATTCAGGGAACACTGAAGCTTTCTTT. This translates into CASSPNSGNTEAFF.

The CDR3 coding sequence is TGCGCCAGCAGCTTGGAAGTGAGCACCCTCTCCCCTTCGCGTAAAAGCTCCTACAATGAGCAGTTCTTC. Its translation: CASSLEVSTLSPSRKSSYNEQFF. V usage is TRBV5-1 and J usage is TRBJ2-1; no clear D. This CDR3 is 23 amino acids long. Trimming cost V 0 bases and J 0 bases, with 31 bases left between them. The V gene's germline CDR1 is SGHRS and CDR2 YFSETQ. Drawing the rest from reference TRBV5-1 and TRBJ2-1, the complete variable domain is KAGVTQTPRYLIKTRGQQVTLSCSPISGHRSVSWYQQTPGQGLQFLFEYFSETQRNKGNFPGRFSGRQFSNSRSEMNVSTLELGDSALYLCASSLEVSTLSPSRKSSYNEQFFGPGTRLTVL.

V usage is TRBV7-2 and J usage is TRBJ2-3, with 8 bases identical to TRBD2. This CDR3 is 14 amino acids long. J lost 5 bases, V lost 5 bases, and 6 bases had no gene match. Germline-derived CDR1 and CDR2 are SGHTA and FQGNSA. The CDR3 protein is CASSPTSAGDTQYF. Written as DNA, the CDR3 is TGTGCCAGCAGCCCGACTAGCGCGGGAGATACGCAGTATTTT.

The V call is TRBV5-1, the J call TRBJ2-7; TRBD2 matches at 8 bases. The CDR3 has 14 residues. V was pared by 5 bases and J by 7 bases, with 11 bases of the junction left unmatched. Germline values: CDR1 SGHRS, CDR2 YFSETQ. CDR3 bases: TGCGCCAGCAGTACTAGCGGCAATAGGTGGGAGCAGTACTTC. Residues: CASSTSGNRWEQYF.

This chain joins TRBV5-1 and TRBJ2-1, with a tentative D call TRBD2 (5 bases). From germline, CDR1 is SGHRS and CDR2 YFSETQ. V was cut by 4 bases and J by 0 bases, with 11 bases left in between. This CDR3 has 15 amino acids. The chain's CDR3 is CASSPDFSSYNEQFF. The CDR3 DNA is TGCGCCAGCAGCCCGGACTTCAGCTCCTACAATGAGCAGTTCTTC.

This clone was seen only a few times. The chain has TRBV7-2 and TRBJ1-1; perhaps TRBD1 as D (5 bases). V lost 4 bases to trimming and J lost 10 bases, with 13 bases between them. This CDR3 has 12 residues. Germline CDR1 and CDR2: SGHTA and FQGNSA. CDR3 region: CASSSHPRGAFF. CDR3 sequence (DNA): TGTGCCAGCAGCTCCCATCCTAGGGGAGCTTTCTTT.

This sequence joins TRBV19 and TRBJ2-2, with 7 bases that match TRBD1. The V gene's germline CDR1 is LNHDA and CDR2 SQIVND (reference sequence). The CDR3 spans 15 residues. V trimming: 5 bases; J trimming: 6 bases; junction bases outside the gene matches: 9. CDR3 amino acids: CASSADRSGAGELFF. Written as DNA, the CDR3 is TGTGCCAGTAGTGCGGACAGGTCTGGGGCCGGGGAGCTGTTTTTT. Full variable domain (outside the CDR3, taken from reference TRBV19 and TRBJ2-2): DGGITQSPKYLFRKEGQNVTLSCEQNLNHDAMYWYRQDPGQGLRLIYYSQIVNDFQKGDIAEGYSVSREKKESFPLTVTSAQKNPTAFYLCASSADRSGAGELFFGEGSRLTVL.

This clone was counted between two and nine times. The V call is TRBV2, the J call TRBJ2-1; D is uncertain. Germline CDR1 is SNHLY and CDR2 is FYNNEI. The length of the CDR3 is 14 residues. Trimming took 9 bases from V and 0 from J, leaving 12 bases between them. CDR3 protein: CASSTTRSYNEQFF. DNA of the CDR3: TGTGCCAGTAGTACTACGCGCTCCTACAATGAGCAGTTCTTC.

The chain links TRBV7-8 to TRBJ1-1; possibly TRBD1 for D (6 bases). Germline V lookup: CDR1 SGHVS, CDR2 FQNEAQ. This CDR3 region has 15 residues. Trimming cost V 4 bases and J 0 bases, with 12 bases left between them. The CDR3 DNA is TGTGCCAGCAGCTCTATAGGGGGTGTGAACACTGAAGCTTTCTTT. This gives the protein CASSSIGGVNTEAFF.

The chain has TRBV28 and TRBJ1-3; the D is unclear. V was pared by 9 bases and J by 0 bases, with 12 bases between. Germline assignment: CDR1 MDHEN and CDR2 SYDVKM. The CDR3 runs 14 residues. In DNA form, the CDR3 reads TGTGCCAGGCCCCCGGTCGCCTCTGGAAACACCATATATTTT. As protein: CARPPVASGNTIYF.

The chain carries TRBV7-8 and TRBJ2-7, with 12 bases fitting TRBD2. CDR1 and CDR2 from the germline V gene are SGHVS and FQNEAQ. This CDR3 is 15 amino acids long. Losses at the gene ends were 3 bases for V and 3 bases for J; bases not matched to a gene: 3. CDR3 amino acids: CASSFLAGGHYEQYF. The CDR3 DNA sequence: TGTGCCAGCAGCTTCCTAGCGGGAGGGCACTACGAGCAGTACTTC.

J is TRBJ2-2 and V is TRBV9, with 7 nucleotides matching TRBD2. The CDR3 loop spans 16 amino acids. V was clipped by 3 bases and J by 0 bases; unmatched bases: 5. The V gene's germline CDR1 is SGDLS and CDR2 YYNGEE. The CDR3 nucleotides read TGTGCCAGCAGCGCCCGCGGGAGCCCGAACACCGGGGAGCTGTTTTTT. Its translation is CASSARGSPNTGELFF.

The gene calls are TRBV18 and TRBJ1-2; D may be TRBD1 (5 bases). This CDR3 has 11 residues. Trimming left V 3 bases short and J 9 bases short, with 8 bases between. Per germline, CDR1 KGHSH and CDR2 LQKENI. CDR3 amino acids: CASSPDNSYTF. The DNA of the CDR3 is TGTGCCAGCTCACCGGACAACAGCTACACCTTC.

The chain has TRBV28 and TRBJ2-7; D is perhaps TRBD2 (7 bases). The V gene's germline CDR1 is MDHEN and CDR2 SYDVKM. V was cut by 2 bases and J by 5 bases, with 13 bases left in between. The CDR3 totals 14 residues. The CDR3 DNA reads as TGTGCCAGCAGTTTAGGGGGGGGGCTGAACGAGCAGTACTTC. Residues: CASSLGGGLNEQYF.

The chain links TRBV28 to TRBJ2-4; D is ambiguous. The ends were cut back, 10 bases at V and 0 bases at J, with 13 bases in the middle. The CDR3 is made up of 14 amino acids. The germline CDR1 and CDR2 sequences are MDHEN and SYDVKM. This CDR3 reads CAISGALAKNIQYF. The CDR3, as DNA: TGTGCCATCTCGGGTGCCCTAGCCAAAAACATTCAGTACTTC.

V gene TRBV21-1 combines with J gene TRBJ1-5; the tabulated D call, TRBD1, remains unverified against the DNA. TRBV21-1 is deemed a pseudogene. CDR3 length: 16 amino acids. CDR3 DNA sequence: TGTGCCAGCAGCAAGACCACAGGGCTTGCTTGTCAGCCCCAGCATTTT. Its protein is CASSKTTGLACQPQHF.

The CDR3 sequence is CASSVANPPSGREASETQYF. The CDR3 nucleotides are TGTGCCAGCAGTGTGGCCAATCCACCCTCAGGGCGGGAGGCGTCGGAGACCCAGTACTTC. V and J are TRBV2 and TRBJ2-5, with 8 bases fitting TRBD2. After removal of 4 bases from V and 5 bases from J, the junction contained 24 bases not matched to a gene. CDR1 and CDR2 (germline): SNHLY, FYNNEI. This CDR3 comprises 20 residues.

The chain has TRBV5-1 and TRBJ2-5; D might be TRBD1 (6 bases). Germline lookup yields CDR1 SGHRS and CDR2 YFSETQ. There are 13 residues in the CDR3. The ends were cut back, 4 bases at V and 1 base at J, with 8 bases in the middle. The CDR3 reads CASSRGSQETQYF. In DNA form, the CDR3 reads TGCGCCAGCAGCAGGGGGAGCCAAGAGACCCAGTACTTC.